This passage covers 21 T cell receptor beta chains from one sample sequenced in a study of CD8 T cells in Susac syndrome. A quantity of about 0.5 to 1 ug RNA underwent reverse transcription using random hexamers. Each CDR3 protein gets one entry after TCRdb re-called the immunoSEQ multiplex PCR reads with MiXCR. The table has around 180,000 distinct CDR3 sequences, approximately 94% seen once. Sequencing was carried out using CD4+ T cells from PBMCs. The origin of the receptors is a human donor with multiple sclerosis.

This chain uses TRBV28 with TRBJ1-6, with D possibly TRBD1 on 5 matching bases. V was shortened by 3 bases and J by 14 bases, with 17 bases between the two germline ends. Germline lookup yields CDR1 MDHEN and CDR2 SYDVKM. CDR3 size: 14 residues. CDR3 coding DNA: TGTGCCAGCAGTTTGAGGCTGGGGGGTATGACCCTCCACTTT. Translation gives CASSLRLGGMTLHF.

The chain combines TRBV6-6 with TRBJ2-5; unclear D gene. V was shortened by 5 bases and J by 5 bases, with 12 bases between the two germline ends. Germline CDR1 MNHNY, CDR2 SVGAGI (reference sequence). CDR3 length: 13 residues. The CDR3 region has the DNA TGTGCCAGCAGTCCCCTCTTGTGGGAGACCCAGTACTTC. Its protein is CASSPLLWETQYF.

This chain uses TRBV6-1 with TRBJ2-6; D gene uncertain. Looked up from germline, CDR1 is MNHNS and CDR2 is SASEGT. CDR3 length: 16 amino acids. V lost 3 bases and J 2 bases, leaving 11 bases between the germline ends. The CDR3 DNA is TGTGCCAGCAGTGACATCCTCACCCCTGGGGCCAACGTCCTGACTTTC. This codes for CASSDILTPGANVLTF.

The CDR3 sequence: CASKERPTDTQYF. As DNA, the CDR3 is TGTGCCAGTAAAGAACGGCCCACAGATACGCAGTATTTT. The chain joins TRBV19 to TRBJ2-3; D not certain. V shed 7 bases and J shed 2 bases, with 10 bases lying between them. The germline gives CDR1 LNHDA, CDR2 SQIVND (reference sequence). The CDR3 is 13 residues long.

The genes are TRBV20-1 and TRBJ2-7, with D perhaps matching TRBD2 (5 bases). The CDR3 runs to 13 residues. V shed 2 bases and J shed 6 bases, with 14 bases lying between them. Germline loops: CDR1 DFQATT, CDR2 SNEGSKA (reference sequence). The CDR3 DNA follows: TGCAGTGCTAGAATCGGGAAATCGGGCGAGCAGTACTTC. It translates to CSARIGKSGEQYF.

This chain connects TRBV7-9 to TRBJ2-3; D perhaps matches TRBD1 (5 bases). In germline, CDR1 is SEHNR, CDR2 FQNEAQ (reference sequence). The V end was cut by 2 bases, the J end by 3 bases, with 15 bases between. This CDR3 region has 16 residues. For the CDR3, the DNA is TGTGCCAGCAGCTTATCGGGCAGGGTCCTTACAGATACGCAGTATTTT. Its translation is CASSLSGRVLTDTQYF.

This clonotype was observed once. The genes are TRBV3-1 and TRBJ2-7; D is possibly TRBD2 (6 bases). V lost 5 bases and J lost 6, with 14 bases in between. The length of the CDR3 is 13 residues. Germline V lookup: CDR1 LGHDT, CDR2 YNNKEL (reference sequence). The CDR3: CASSAREFSEQYF. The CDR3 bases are TGTGCCAGCAGCGCCCGGGAGTTCTCCGAGCAGTACTTC.

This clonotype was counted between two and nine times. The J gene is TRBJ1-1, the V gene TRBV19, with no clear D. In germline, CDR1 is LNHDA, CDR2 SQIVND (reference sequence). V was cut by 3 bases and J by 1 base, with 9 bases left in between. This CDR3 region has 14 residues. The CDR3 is CASSIPEGNTEAFF. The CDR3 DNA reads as TGTGCCAGTAGTATCCCGGAGGGGAACACTGAAGCTTTCTTT. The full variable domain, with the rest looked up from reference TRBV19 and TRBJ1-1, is DGGITQSPKYLFRKEGQNVTLSCEQNLNHDAMYWYRQDPGQGLRLIYYSQIVNDFQKGDIAEGYSVSREKKESFPLTVTSAQKNPTAFYLCASSIPEGNTEAFFGQGTRLTVV.

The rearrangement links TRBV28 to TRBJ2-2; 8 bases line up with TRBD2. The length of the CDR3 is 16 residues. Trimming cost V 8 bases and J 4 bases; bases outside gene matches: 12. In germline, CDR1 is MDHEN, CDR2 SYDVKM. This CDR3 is CASLPLAGGSTGELFF. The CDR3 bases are TGTGCCAGCCTTCCGCTTGCGGGAGGCTCCACCGGGGAGCTGTTTTTT.

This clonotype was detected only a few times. CDR3: CASGRLGHEQYF. Here the CDR3 DNA reads TGTGCCAGCGGTCGATTGGGGCACGAGCAGTACTTC. The V and J genes are TRBV6-1 and TRBJ2-7; D might be TRBD1 (5 bases). CDR3 length equals 12 residues. From germline, CDR1 is MNHNS and CDR2 SASEGT. V was trimmed by 8 bases and J by 5 bases, leaving 13 bases between them.

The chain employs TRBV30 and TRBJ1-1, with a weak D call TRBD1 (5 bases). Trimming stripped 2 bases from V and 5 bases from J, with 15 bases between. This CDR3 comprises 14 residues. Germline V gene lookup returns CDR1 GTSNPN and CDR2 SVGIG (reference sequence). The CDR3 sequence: CAWSWGTSYTEAFF. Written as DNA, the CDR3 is TGTGCCTGGAGTTGGGGGACTTCGTATACTGAAGCTTTCTTT.

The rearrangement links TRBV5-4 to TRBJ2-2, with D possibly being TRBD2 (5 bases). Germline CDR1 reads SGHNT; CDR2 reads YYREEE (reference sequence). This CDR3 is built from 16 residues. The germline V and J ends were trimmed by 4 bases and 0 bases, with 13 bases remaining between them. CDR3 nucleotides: TGTGCCAGCAGCCCCAGGACCGGGACGAACACCGGGGAGCTGTTTTTT. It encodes CASSPRTGTNTGELFF.

CDR3 DNA sequence: TGTGCCAGCAGTCGCCGGGACGGAAACATTCAGTACTTC. Its protein product is CASSRRDGNIQYF. The chain combines TRBV6-2 or TRBV6-3 with TRBJ2-4, with D tentatively TRBD1 or TRBD2 (5 bases each). The CDR3 runs to 13 residues. Germline-derived CDR1 and CDR2 are MNHEY and SVGEGT. V lost 5 bases, J lost 6 bases, and 11 bases lay in between.

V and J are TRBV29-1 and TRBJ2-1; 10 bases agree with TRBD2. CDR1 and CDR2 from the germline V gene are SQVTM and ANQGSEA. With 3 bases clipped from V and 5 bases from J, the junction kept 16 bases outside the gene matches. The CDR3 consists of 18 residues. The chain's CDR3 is CSVDGIAGGPGGNNEQFF. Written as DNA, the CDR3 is TGCAGCGTTGATGGTATAGCGGGAGGTCCGGGGGGTAACAATGAGCAGTTCTTC.

This CDR3 is CAISEGSPYEQYF. CDR3 DNA sequence: TGTGCCATCAGTGAGGGCAGCCCTTACGAGCAGTACTTC. J is TRBJ2-7 and V is TRBV10-3, with D uncertain. Trimming pared 2 bases from V and 4 bases from J, leaving 9 bases between. Germline V gene lookup returns CDR1 ENHRY and CDR2 SYGVKD. This CDR3 is 13 amino acids long.

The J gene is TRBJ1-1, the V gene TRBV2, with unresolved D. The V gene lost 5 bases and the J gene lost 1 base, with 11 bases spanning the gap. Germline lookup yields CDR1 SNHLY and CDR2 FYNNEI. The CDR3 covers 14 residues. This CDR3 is CASSTPLENTEAFF. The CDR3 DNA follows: TGTGCCAGCAGTACCCCGCTGGAGAACACTGAAGCTTTCTTT. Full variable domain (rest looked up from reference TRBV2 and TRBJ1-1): EPEVTQTPSHQVTQMGQEVILRCVPISNHLYFYWYRQILGQKVEFLVSFYNNEISEKSEIFDDQFSVERPDGSNFTLKIRSTKLEDSAMYFCASSTPLENTEAFFGQGTRLTVV.

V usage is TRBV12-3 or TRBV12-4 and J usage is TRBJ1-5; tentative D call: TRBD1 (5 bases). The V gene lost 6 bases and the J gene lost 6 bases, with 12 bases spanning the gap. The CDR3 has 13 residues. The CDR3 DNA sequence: TGTGCCAGCAGGTCGTCAGGGACTCAGCCCCAGCATTTT. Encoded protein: CASRSSGTQPQHF.

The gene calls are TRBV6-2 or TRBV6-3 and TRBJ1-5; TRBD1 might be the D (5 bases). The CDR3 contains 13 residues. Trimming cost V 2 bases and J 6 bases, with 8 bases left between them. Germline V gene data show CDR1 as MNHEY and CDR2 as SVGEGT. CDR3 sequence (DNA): TGTGCCAGCAGTTACGTAGGGGTTCAGCCCCAGCATTTT. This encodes CASSYVGVQPQHF.

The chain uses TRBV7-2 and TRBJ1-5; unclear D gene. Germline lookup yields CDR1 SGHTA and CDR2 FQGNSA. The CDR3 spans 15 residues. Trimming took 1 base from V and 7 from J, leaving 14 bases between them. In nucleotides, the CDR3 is TGTGCCAGCAGCTTAGGTGGGTGGAGGGAGCAGCCCCAGCATTTT. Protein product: CASSLGGWREQPQHF.

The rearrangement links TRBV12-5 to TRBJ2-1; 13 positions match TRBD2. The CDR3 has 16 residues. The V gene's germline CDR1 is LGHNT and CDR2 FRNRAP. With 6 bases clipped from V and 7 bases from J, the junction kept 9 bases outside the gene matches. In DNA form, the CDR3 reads TGTGCTAGTGGCTCTCCTCCGGGACTAGCGGGAAATGAGCAGTTCTTC. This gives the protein CASGSPPGLAGNEQFF.

The CDR3 is CASSLSQLDTQYF. CDR3 DNA: TGTGCCAGCAGCTTAAGCCAGCTTGATACGCAGTATTTT. The chain joins TRBV7-2 to TRBJ2-3; D is undetermined. From germline, CDR1 is SGHTA and CDR2 FQGNSA. V lost 2 bases to trimming and J lost 6 bases, with 9 bases between them. This CDR3 contains 13 residues. Using reference TRBV7-2 and TRBJ2-3 for the parts outside the CDR3, the full variable domain is GAGVSQSPSNKVTEKGKDVELRCDPISGHTALYWYRQSLGQGLEFLIYFQGNSAPDKSGLPSDRFSAERTGGSVSTLTIQRTQQEDSAVYLCASSLSQLDTQYFGPGTRLTVL.